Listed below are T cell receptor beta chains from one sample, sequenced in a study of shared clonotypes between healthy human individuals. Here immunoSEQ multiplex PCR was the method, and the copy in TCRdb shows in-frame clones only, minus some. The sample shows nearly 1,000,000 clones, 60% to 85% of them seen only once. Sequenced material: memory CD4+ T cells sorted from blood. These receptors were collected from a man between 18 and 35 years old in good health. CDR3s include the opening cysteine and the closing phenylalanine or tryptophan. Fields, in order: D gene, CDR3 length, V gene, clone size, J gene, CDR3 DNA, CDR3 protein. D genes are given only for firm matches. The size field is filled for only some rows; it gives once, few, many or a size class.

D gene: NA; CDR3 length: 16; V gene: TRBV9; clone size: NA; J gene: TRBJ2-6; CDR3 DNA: TGTGCCAGCAGCTCGTACCAATTTTCCCCGGCCAACGTCCTGACTTTC; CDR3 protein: CASSSYQFSPANVLTF
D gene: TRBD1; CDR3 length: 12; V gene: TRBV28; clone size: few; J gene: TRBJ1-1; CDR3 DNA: TGTGCCAGCACCGTTCTGACAGGGGAAGCTTTCTTT; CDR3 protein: CASTVLTGEAFF
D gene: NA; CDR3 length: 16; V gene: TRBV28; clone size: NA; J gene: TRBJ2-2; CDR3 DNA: TGTGCCAGCAGTTTATTGGGGGGCGCAAGGACCGGGGAGCTGTTTTTT; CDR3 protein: CASSLLGGARTGELFF
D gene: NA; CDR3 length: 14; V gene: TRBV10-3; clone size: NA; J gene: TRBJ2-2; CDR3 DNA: TGTGCCAACACAGGGAACCCGGACACCGGGGAGCTGTTTTTT; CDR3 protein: CANTGNPDTGELFF
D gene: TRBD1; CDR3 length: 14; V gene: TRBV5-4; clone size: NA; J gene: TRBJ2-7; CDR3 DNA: TGTGCCAGCAGCTTCCGGGACAGGGGGCTAGAGCAGTACTTC; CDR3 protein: CASSFRDRGLEQYF
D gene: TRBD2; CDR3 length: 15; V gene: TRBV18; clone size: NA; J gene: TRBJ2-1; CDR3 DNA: TGTGCCAGCTCACCCCTAGCGGGGGATCACAATGAGCAGTTCTTC; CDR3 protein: CASSPLAGDHNEQFF
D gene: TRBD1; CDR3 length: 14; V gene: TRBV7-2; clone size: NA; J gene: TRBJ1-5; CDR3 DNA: TGTGCCAGCAGGGAGACAGGGGGCGGTCAGCCCCAGCATTTT; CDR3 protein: CASRETGGGQPQHF
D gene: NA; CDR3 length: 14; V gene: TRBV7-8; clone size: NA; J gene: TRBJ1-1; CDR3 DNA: TGTGCCAGCAGCTTAATGGTGCAGAACACTGAAGCTTTCTTT; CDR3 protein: CASSLMVQNTEAFF
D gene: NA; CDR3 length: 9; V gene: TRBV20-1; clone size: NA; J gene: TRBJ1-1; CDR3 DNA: TGCAGTGCCAGTCGAGGGGCTTTCTTT; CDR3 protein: CSASRGAFF
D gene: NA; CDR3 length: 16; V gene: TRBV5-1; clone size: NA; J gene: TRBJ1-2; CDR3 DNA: TGCGCCAGCAGCTTGGACCAGGGCACTAGAAACTATGGCTACACCTTC; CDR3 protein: CASSLDQGTRNYGYTF
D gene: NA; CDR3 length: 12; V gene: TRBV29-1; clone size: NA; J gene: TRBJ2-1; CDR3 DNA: TGCAGCGTTGAACTAGCGATCGATGAGCAGTTCTTC; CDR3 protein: CSVELAIDEQFF
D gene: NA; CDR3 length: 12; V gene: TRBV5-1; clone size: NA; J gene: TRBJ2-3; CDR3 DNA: TGCGCCAGCAGCGGATACTTAGATACGCAGTATTTT; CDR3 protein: CASSGYLDTQYF
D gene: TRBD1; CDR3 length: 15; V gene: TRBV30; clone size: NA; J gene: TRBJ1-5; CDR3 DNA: TGTGCCTGGGGTCCCAGCAGGGGGGTGGATCAGCCCCAGCATTTT; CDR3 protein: CAWGPSRGVDQPQHF
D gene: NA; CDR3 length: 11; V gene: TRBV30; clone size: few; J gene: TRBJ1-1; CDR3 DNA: TGTGCCTGGAGTGTACCACTAGGAGCTTTCTTT; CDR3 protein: CAWSVPLGAFF
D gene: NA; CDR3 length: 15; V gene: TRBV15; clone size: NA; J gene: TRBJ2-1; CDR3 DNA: TGTGCCACCAGCCGCGCGCGGTGGTCCTACAATGAGCAGTTCTTC; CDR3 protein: CATSRARWSYNEQFF
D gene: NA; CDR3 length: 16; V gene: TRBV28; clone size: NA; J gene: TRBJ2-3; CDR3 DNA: TGTGCCAGCAGTTCCTCCGGGTCCCTCTACCCGGATACGCAGTATTTT; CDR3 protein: CASSSSGSLYPDTQYF
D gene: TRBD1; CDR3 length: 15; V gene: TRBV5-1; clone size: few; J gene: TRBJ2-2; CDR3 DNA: TGCGCCAGCAGCTTGGAGGACAGGCCCACCGGGGAGCTGTTTTTT; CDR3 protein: CASSLEDRPTGELFF
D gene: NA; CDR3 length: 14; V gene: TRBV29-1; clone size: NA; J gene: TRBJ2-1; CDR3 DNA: TGCAGCGTAGTAGGAGGCCGGTCCTACAATGAGCAGTTCTTC; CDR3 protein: CSVVGGRSYNEQFF
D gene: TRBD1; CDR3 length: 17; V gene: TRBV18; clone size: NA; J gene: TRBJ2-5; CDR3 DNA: TGTGCCAGCTCCCTGGGGATACCCGGGACAGGGGACCAGACCCAGTACTTC; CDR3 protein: CASSLGIPGTGDQTQYF
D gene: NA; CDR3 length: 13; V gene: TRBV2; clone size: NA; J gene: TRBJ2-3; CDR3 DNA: TGTGCCAGCAGTGAGAGGTCCCCAGATACGCAGTATTTT; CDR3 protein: CASSERSPDTQYF
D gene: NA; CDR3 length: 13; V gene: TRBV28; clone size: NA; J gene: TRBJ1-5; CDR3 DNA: TGTGCCACCATGGGAGGAGGCAATCAGCCCCAGCATTTT; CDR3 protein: CATMGGGNQPQHF
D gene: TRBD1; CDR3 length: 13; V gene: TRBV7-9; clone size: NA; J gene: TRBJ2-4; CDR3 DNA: TGTGCCAGCAGCGACAGGGGGCGAGACATTCAGTACTTC; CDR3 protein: CASSDRGRDIQYF
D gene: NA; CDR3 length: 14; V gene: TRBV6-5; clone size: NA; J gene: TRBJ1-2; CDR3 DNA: TGTGCCAGCACCCCCCGGGAGGGAGTCTATGGCTACACCTTC; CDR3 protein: CASTPREGVYGYTF
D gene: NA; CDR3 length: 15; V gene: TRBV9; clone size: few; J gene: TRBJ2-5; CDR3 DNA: TGTGCCAGCAGCGTAGGGGCTCGGGAGTGGGAGACCCAGTACTTC; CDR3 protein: CASSVGAREWETQYF
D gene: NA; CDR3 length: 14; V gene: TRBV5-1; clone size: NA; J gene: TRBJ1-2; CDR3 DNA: TGCGCCAGCAGCTTGAGGCAGGGTCAGGATGGCTACACCTTC; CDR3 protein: CASSLRQGQDGYTF
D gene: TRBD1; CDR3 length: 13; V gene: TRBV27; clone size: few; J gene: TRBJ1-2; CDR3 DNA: TGTGCCAGCAGTAGGACAGGGGACTATGGCTACACCTTC; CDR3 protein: CASSRTGDYGYTF
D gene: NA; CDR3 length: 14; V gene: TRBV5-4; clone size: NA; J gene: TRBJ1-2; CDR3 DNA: TGTGCCAGCAGCTTCGCTGGGGCCGGAGGAGGCTACACCTTC; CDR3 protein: CASSFAGAGGGYTF
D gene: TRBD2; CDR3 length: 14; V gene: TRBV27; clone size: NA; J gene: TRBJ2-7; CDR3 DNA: TGTGCCAGCAGACACGGGACTAGATCGTACGAGCAGTACTTC; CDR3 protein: CASRHGTRSYEQYF
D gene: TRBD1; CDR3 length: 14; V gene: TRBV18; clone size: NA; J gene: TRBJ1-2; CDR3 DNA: TGTGCCAGCTCAGATCGCTGGACAGGGGATGGCTACACCTTC; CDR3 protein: CASSDRWTGDGYTF
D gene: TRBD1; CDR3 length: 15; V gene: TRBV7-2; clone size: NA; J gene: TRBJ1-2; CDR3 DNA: TGTGCCAGCAGCCTACGCACTGGACAGGGCTATGGCTACACCTTC; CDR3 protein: CASSLRTGQGYGYTF
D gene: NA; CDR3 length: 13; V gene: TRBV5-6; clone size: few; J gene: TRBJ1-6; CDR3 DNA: TGTGCCAGCAGCTTGACAGGGCATTCACCCCTCCACTTT; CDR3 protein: CASSLTGHSPLHF
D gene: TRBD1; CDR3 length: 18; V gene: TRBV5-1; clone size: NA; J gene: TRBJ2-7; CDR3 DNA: TGCGCCAGCAGCTATGGATCGGTTGGACAGGGCAGCTCCTACGAGCAGTACTTC; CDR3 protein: CASSYGSVGQGSSYEQYF